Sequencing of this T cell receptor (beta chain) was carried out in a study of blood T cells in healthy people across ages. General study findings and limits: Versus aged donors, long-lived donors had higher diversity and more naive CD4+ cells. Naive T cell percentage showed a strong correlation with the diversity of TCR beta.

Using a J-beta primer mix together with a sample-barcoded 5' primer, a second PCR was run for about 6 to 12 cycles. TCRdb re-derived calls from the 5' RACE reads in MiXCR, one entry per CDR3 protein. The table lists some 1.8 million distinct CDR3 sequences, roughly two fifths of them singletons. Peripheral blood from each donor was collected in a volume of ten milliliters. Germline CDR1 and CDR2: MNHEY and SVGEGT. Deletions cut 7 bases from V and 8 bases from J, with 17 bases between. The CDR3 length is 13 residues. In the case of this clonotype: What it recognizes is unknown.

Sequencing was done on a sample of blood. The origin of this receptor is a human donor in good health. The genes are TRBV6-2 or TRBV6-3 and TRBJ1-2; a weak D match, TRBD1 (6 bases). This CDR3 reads CASINDRSQGYTF. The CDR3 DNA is TGTGCCAGCATTAACGACAGGAGTCAAGGCTACACCTTC.